Listed here are 9 T cell receptor beta chains from one sample, sequenced in a study of blood T cells in healthy people across ages. A J-beta primer mix and a sample-barcoded 5' primer were used in a second PCR of roughly 6 to 12 cycles. In TCRdb, the 5' RACE reads were re-called with MiXCR into one record per CDR3 protein. The sample lists 700,000 to 800,000 distinct CDR3 sequences; more than 40% were seen once. The sample was blood. These receptors came from an older woman in good health.

This clonotype was counted many times. This chain connects TRBV4-2 to TRBJ2-7, with D perhaps TRBD2 (5 bases). V lost 0 bases and J lost 5, with 14 bases in between. This CDR3 has 15 amino acids. Germline V gene sequence: CDR1 LGHNA, CDR2 YNFKEQ. This CDR3 is CASSQDQVTEDEQYF. As DNA, the CDR3 is TGTGCCAGCAGCCAAGATCAGGTAACGGAGGACGAGCAGTACTTC.

As regards this clonotype: At one end the junction does not follow the germline gene, possibly because of a read error. The gene calls are TRBV20-1 and TRBJ2-3, with 11 bases matching TRBD2. The germline V gene encodes CDR1 DFQATT and CDR2 SNEGSKA (reference sequence). The CDR3 loop spans 17 amino acids. This CDR3 is CSVRRTSGPVGTDTQYF. The CDR3 region has the DNA TGCAGTGTTAGACGGACTAGCGGGCCCGTTGGCACAGATACGCAGTATTTT.

This clonotype appeared a single time. V is TRBV7-2 and J is TRBJ2-1, with D hard to call. The CDR3 consists of 15 residues. V lost 8 bases, J lost 3 bases, and 17 bases lay in between. Germline values: CDR1 SGHTA, CDR2 FQGNSA. The CDR3, as DNA: TGTGCCAGCGACCCTTCTAGTTTGGGCTACAATGAGCAGTTCTTC. This gives the protein CASDPSSLGYNEQFF.

The chain employs TRBV6-5 and TRBJ1-1, with D possibly TRBD1 on 5 matching bases. Germline lookup yields CDR1 MNHEY and CDR2 SVGAGI. V lost 7 bases to trimming and J lost 7 bases, with 10 bases between them. CDR3 length equals 11 residues. This chain's CDR3 is CASKTTVEAFF. The DNA for the CDR3 is TGTGCCAGCAAGACGACAGTTGAAGCTTTCTTT.

This clonotype was detected ten times or more. The chain links TRBV6-2 or TRBV6-3 to TRBJ1-2, with 7 bases fitting TRBD1. The germline V gene encodes CDR1 MNHEY and CDR2 SVGEGT. The CDR3 runs 13 residues. V gave up 5 bases and J gave up 8 bases; unmatched junction bases: 8. CDR3 region: CASSGTTGLGYTF. DNA of the CDR3: TGTGCCAGCAGTGGGACGACAGGGCTGGGCTACACCTTC.

This clonotype was recorded a few times. The chain carries TRBV7-2 and TRBJ1-1; 7 bases map to TRBD1. Trimming removed 3 bases from V and 4 bases from J; junction bases left unmatched: 8. This CDR3 is 15 amino acids long. Germline V gene data show CDR1 as SGHTA and CDR2 as FQGNSA. The CDR3 bases are TGTGCCAGCAGCTTTCAAGGGGGCGGTGGCACTGAAGCTTTCTTT. It is translated as CASSFQGGGGTEAFF.

This chain connects TRBV30 to TRBJ1-5; D is perhaps TRBD1 (6 bases). Trimming removed 3 bases from V and 2 bases from J, with 14 bases in between. The CDR3 consists of 15 residues. CDR1 and CDR2 (germline): GTSNPN, SVGIG (reference sequence). This CDR3 reads CAWRPGTFGNQPQHF. CDR3 nucleotide sequence: TGTGCCTGGAGGCCCGGGACATTCGGCAATCAGCCCCAGCATTTT.

The CDR3 nucleotides read TGTGCCAGCAGCGCCGGACAGAGATACGAGCAGTACTTC. Translating it yields CASSAGQRYEQYF. The chain joins TRBV12-3 or TRBV12-4 to TRBJ2-7; maybe TRBD1 (6 bases). The CDR3 runs 13 residues. Trimming stripped 6 bases from V and 4 bases from J, with 13 bases between.

This clonotype was counted only a few times. The rearrangement links TRBV6-2 or TRBV6-3 to TRBJ2-7, with TRBD1 matching over 8 bases. Germline CDR1 reads MNHEY; CDR2 reads SVGEGT. There are 16 residues in the CDR3. V was clipped by 6 bases and J by 6 bases; unmatched bases: 16. In DNA, the CDR3 is TGTGCCAGCAGCCCTCCTCCGGACAGGGCTGGGGGCGAGCAGTACTTC. It encodes CASSPPPDRAGGEQYF.